The text below deals with one T cell receptor beta chain. Every donor contributed at least one pre-ART and at least two post-ART PBMC samples. Participants who had HIV were, without exception, treated in the United States. The CDR3 has 12 residues. The V end lost 6 bases, the J end lost 0 bases, and 4 bases lay between the germline ends. CDR1 is WNHNN, CDR2 SYGVQD, per germline (reference sequence). The data belong to a study of long-term antiretroviral therapy in people with HIV. At survey level, the immunoSEQ assay was run in its v3.0 version. This table comes from immunoSEQ multiplex PCR, and its TCRdb copy is limited to in-frame clones, with some not included. The sample has roughly 30,000 clones; 90% to 95% are singletons.

The receptor was isolated from a man aged 25-45 years with HIV. The chain is built from TRBV10-1 and TRBJ2-3, with unresolved D. This material consisted of unsorted PBMCs, taken more than 6 years after starting antiretroviral therapy. CDR3 sequence (DNA): TGCGCCAGCAGCGGAAGCACAGATACGCAGTATTTT. It is translated as CASSGSTDTQYF.